This T cell receptor beta chain was identified in a study of spatial heterogeneity in lung cancer. Study-level points and caveats: The number of expanded tumor alpha and beta chains correlated with mutation number. Coverage of tumor T cells, an estimated figure, was 5.5% to 8.5% for alpha and about 13% for beta chains. There was tracking of ubiquitous and regional nonsynonymous mutations by the respective counts of ubiquitous and regional expanded TCRs.

This clonotype was detected many times. Its specificity is unknown. TCR cDNA molecules each carried a unique molecular identifier. Each CDR3 protein gets one entry after TCRdb re-called the 5' RACE reads with MiXCR. This sample has roughly 10,000 distinct CDR3 sequences, with 6% to 6.5% found just once. The V end lost 0 bases, the J end lost 5 bases, and 9 bases lay between the germline ends. There are 14 residues in the CDR3. CDR1 SGDLS and CDR2 YYNGEE come from the germline V gene. The time point: sample taken at primary tumor resection. The sample was lung tumor tissue, taken at surgery. This TCR was recovered from a male donor with early-stage non-small cell lung cancer. V and J are TRBV9 and TRBJ2-1; no reliable D call. The CDR3 bases are TGTGCCAGCAGCGTAGCCGGTCACAACAATGAGCAGTTCTTC. As protein: CASSVAGHNNEQFF.